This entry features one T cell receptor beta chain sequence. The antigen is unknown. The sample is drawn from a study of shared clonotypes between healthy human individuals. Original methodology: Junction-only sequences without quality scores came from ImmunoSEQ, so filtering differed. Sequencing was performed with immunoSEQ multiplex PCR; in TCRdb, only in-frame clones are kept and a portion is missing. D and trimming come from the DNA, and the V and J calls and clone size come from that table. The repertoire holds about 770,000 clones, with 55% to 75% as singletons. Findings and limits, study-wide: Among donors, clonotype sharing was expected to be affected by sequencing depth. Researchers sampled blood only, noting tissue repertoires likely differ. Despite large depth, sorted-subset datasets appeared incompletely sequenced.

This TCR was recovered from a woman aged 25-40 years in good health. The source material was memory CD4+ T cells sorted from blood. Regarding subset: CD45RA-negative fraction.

The CDR3 DNA reads as TGCAGCGTGGGGGGGCCCAGCGTAGATACGCAGTATTTT. This gives the protein CSVGGPSVDTQYF. This rearrangement joins TRBV29-1 to TRBJ2-3; weak D call: TRBD2 (7 bases). Looked up from germline, CDR1 is SQVTM and CDR2 is ANQGSEA. Trimming cost V 6 bases and J 5 bases, with 15 bases left between them. The CDR3 spans 13 residues.